This TCR beta chain derives from a study of blood T cell repertoires in COVID-19. Study-wide context: The United States, Italy and Spain provided the acute and convalescent COVID-19 samples.

A single count supports this clone. The data were produced by immunoSEQ multiplex PCR, yet TCRdb's version contains in-frame clones alone and is incomplete. This repertoire shows 200,000 to 300,000 clones, around 84% found once; its top ten account for 5.2%. CDR3 length: 15 residues. Germline V gives CDR1 SGHRS, CDR2 YFSETQ. The ends were cut back, 4 bases at V and 5 bases at J, with 18 bases in the middle. Those enrolled in Seattle joined during active infection and were followed longitudinally afterward. The chain uses TRBV5-1 and TRBJ2-5, with D perhaps TRBD2 (6 bases). The sequenced sample was peripheral blood. The sequence came from a woman aged 60-75 years with COVID-19, enrolled during active disease. Here the CDR3 DNA reads TGCGCCAGCAGCCCTGGGACTCTGTTCGGGGAGACCCAGTACTTC. This gives the protein CASSPGTLFGETQYF.